The clone carrying this TCR beta chain was counted many times. The antigen remains undetermined. The data belong to a study of T cells in Graves' hyperthyroidism and ophthalmopathy. The CDR3 is 13 amino acids. The germline V gene encodes CDR1 MDHEN and CDR2 SYDVKM. The V end was cut by 7 bases, the J end by 4 bases, with 14 bases between. Exclusions: uncontrolled infection, other autoimmune disease, pregnancy, lactation. PBMCs came from 9 to 10 ml fresh peripheral blood. Points from the study as a whole: The majority of expanded thyroid clonotypes above 0.001 also appeared in blood.

Researchers amplified the TCR beta CDR3 regions from RNA transcripts. HTBI primers were the set used in a first-round RT-PCR of the TCR CDR3. TCRdb ran MiXCR on the multiplex PCR reads and lists one entry per CDR3 protein. In the table there are hundreds of thousands of distinct CDR3 sequences, roughly 15% of which are singletons. What was sequenced was blood. V is TRBV28 and J is TRBJ2-7; perhaps TRBD1 as D (6 bases). This sequence originates from a woman aged 40-49 years with Graves' hyperthyroidism. The CDR3 nucleotides are TGTGCCAGCAAGATCCCCCAGGGGTACGAGCAGTACTTC. Encoded protein: CASKIPQGYEQYF.